A selection of T cell receptor beta chains follows, all from one sample in a study of cytomegalovirus exposure and HLA in healthy donors. Profiled with immunoSEQ multiplex PCR; TCRdb holds only in-frame clones, not every one. The profile shows roughly 150,000 clones, 90% to 95% of them singletons. Sequencing was performed on PBMCs. Receptors were obtained from a man between 18 and 29 years old in good health and CMV-seronegative. Each CDR3 is given with its conserved first and last residue. A D gene is named only where the DNA matches it firmly. Where a row states a size, it is once, few, many or the class of an expanded clone; other rows omit it.

TRBJ2-3	TRBV2	.	TRBD2	CASRAGTSGVPSQYF	TGTGCCAGCAGAGCCGGGACTAGCGGGGTCCCCTCGCAGTATTTT
TRBJ2-1	TRBV5-6	.	.	CASSLGGPRSSYNEQFF	TGTGCCAGCAGCTTGGGAGGGCCCAGAAGCTCCTACAATGAGCAGTTCTTC
TRBJ2-3	TRBV15	.	TRBD2	CATSRDGGRAGDTQYF	TGTGCCACCAGCAGAGATGGGGGGAGGGCCGGAGATACGCAGTATTTT
TRBJ1-1	TRBV7-9	.	.	CASSLSVPNTEAFF	TGTGCCAGCAGCTTATCGGTTCCCAACACTGAAGCTTTCTTT
TRBJ1-1	TRBV7-9	.	.	CASSPYNTEAFF	TGTGCCAGCAGCCCCTACAACACTGAAGCTTTCTTT
TRBJ1-6	TRBV15	.	.	CATSRDEDSPLHF	TGTGCCACCAGCAGAGATGAGGATTCACCCCTCCACTTT
TRBJ2-2	TRBV6-1	.	.	CASSRGTGELFF	TGTGCCAGCAGCAGGGGCACCGGGGAGCTGTTTTTT
TRBJ2-1	TRBV5-8	.	.	CASSLAQSFNEQFF	TGTGCCAGCAGCTTGGCACAATCCTTTAATGAGCAGTTCTTC
TRBJ1-4	TRBV5-6	.	TRBD1	CASSLGTDEKLFF	TGTGCCAGCAGCTTAGGGACAGATGAAAAACTGTTTTTT
TRBJ2-3	TRBV6-5	.	TRBD2	CASSYLAGGLDTQYF	TGTGCCAGCAGTTACTTAGCGGGGGGCTTAGATACGCAGTATTTT
TRBJ1-5	TRBV27	few	.	CASSSGNQPQHF	TGTGCCAGCAGCTCAGGGAATCAGCCCCAGCATTTT
TRBJ1-2	TRBV6-5	once	.	CASKASGGYGYTF	TGTGCCAGCAAGGCGTCTGGAGGCTATGGCTACACCTTC
TRBJ2-3	TRBV7-9	.	TRBD2	CASSLWPGGTSTDTQYF	TGTGCCAGCAGCTTATGGCCCGGGGGGACCAGCACAGATACGCAGTATTTT
TRBJ2-3	TRBV2	few	TRBD1	CASSDRTGSTDTQYF	TGTGCCAGCAGTGACCGGACAGGAAGCACAGATACGCAGTATTTT
TRBJ1-6	TRBV18	.	.	CASSPADSYNSPLHF	TGTGCCAGCTCACCAGCGGACAGCTATAATTCACCCCTCCACTTT
TRBJ1-2	TRBV5-1	.	.	CASKERNYGYTF	TGCGCCAGCAAAGAACGGAACTATGGCTACACCTTC
TRBJ2-2	TRBV4-1	once	TRBD1	CASSQEGQGANTGELFF	TGCGCCAGCAGCCAAGAGGGACAGGGTGCGAACACCGGGGAGCTGTTTTTT
TRBJ2-5	TRBV5-4	.	.	CASSLGRGQETQYF	TGTGCCAGCAGCTTGGGGAGGGGCCAAGAGACCCAGTACTTC
TRBJ2-1	TRBV6-5	.	TRBD2	CASSLTAGGQQNEQFF	TGTGCCAGCAGTTTGACTGCGGGGGGGCAGCAGAATGAGCAGTTCTTC
TRBJ2-7	TRBV6-5	.	TRBD2	CASSYAVAGAYEQYF	TGTGCCAGCAGTTACGCCGTCGCGGGGGCCTACGAGCAGTACTTC
TRBJ1-1	TRBV6-5	once	TRBD1	CASSYSGDRKAFF	TGTGCCAGCAGTTACTCGGGGGACAGAAAAGCTTTCTTT
TRBJ1-2	TRBV30	once	.	CAWSLWQARDYGYTF	TGTGCCTGGAGTCTTTGGCAGGCGAGGGACTATGGCTACACCTTC
TRBJ2-2	TRBV30	.	TRBD2	CAWGGPWAGDSGELFF	TGTGCCTGGGGTGGCCCCTGGGCGGGGGATTCCGGGGAGCTGTTTTTT
TRBJ2-3	TRBV7-6	.	TRBD1	CASSKTGLEDTQYF	TGTGCCAGCAGCAAGACAGGGTTGGAAGATACGCAGTATTTT
TRBJ1-2	TRBV9	once	.	CASTSGTSFGYTF	TGTGCCAGCACCTCCGGGACAAGCTTTGGCTACACCTTC
TRBJ1-2	TRBV9	.	TRBD1	CASSTGTATKAYGYTF	TGTGCCAGCAGCACCGGGACAGCCACCAAAGCCTATGGCTACACCTTC
TRBJ2-2	TRBV13	.	TRBD2	CASSLAGGDTGELFF	TGTGCCAGCAGCTTAGCGGGGGGGGACACCGGGGAGCTGTTTTTT
TRBJ1-2	TRBV11-2	.	.	CASSLAGPGMRGYTF	TGTGCCAGCAGCTTAGCAGGCCCCGGAATGCGTGGCTACACCTTC
TRBJ1-1	TRBV9	.	TRBD1	CASSVNRGTEAFF	TGTGCCAGCAGCGTGAACAGGGGAACTGAAGCTTTCTTT
TRBJ2-3	TRBV30	.	TRBD1	CAWSSSGTGVVTQYF	TGTGCCTGGAGTTCCTCCGGGACAGGGGTGGTTACGCAGTATTTT
TRBJ2-6	TRBV19	.	.	CASRSSGANVLTF	TGTGCCAGCCGCAGCTCTGGGGCCAACGTCCTGACTTTC
TRBJ1-2	TRBV21-1	.	.	CASNLAGGDYGYTF	TGTGCCAGCAATTTGGCGGGGGGCGACTATGGCTACACCTTC
TRBJ2-3	TRBV6-4	.	TRBD1	CASSDGQGVTDTQYF	TGTGCCAGCAGTGACGGACAGGGGGTGACAGATACGCAGTATTTT
TRBJ2-3	TRBV5-1	.	TRBD2	CASSLRGLAPDTQYF	TGCGCCAGCAGCTTGAGGGGACTAGCGCCAGATACGCAGTATTTT
TRBJ2-3	TRBV4-3	.	.	CASSQVPGSGTDTQYF	TGCGCCAGCAGCCAAGTCCCAGGGTCGGGCACAGATACGCAGTATTTT
TRBJ2-2	TRBV5-1	.	.	CASSGPINAGELFF	TGCGCCAGCAGCGGGCCCATCAACGCCGGGGAGCTGTTTTTT
TRBJ2-1	TRBV9	.	TRBD2	CASSDRLSGRAHEQFF	TGTGCCAGCAGCGACCGACTTAGCGGGAGGGCTCATGAGCAGTTCTTC
TRBJ2-1	TRBV7-9	.	.	CASSSRQTGPDLNEQFF	TGTGCCAGCAGCTCCCGACAAACAGGGCCTGATCTCAATGAGCAGTTCTTC
TRBJ1-1	TRBV13	.	.	CASSQQGLWTEAFF	TGTGCCAGCAGCCAACAGGGCTTGTGGACTGAAGCTTTCTTT
TRBJ2-6	TRBV19	.	TRBD2	CASSRRLAGLSGANVLTF	TGTGCCAGTAGTAGAAGGCTAGCGGGGCTCTCTGGGGCCAACGTCCTGACTTTC
TRBJ1-4	TRBV9	.	.	CASSPTGATNEKLFF	TGTGCCAGCAGCCCGACAGGTGCAACTAATGAAAAACTGTTTTTT
TRBJ2-5	TRBV7-9	.	.	CASSSILTRSSGSGETQYF	TGTGCCAGCAGCTCCATCCTGACTAGGTCTAGTGGGAGTGGTGAGACCCAGTACTTC
TRBJ2-1	TRBV30	.	.	CAWRSLRGRETDNEQFF	TGTGCCTGGAGATCTCTACGGGGGCGGGAGACCGACAATGAGCAGTTCTTC
TRBJ2-2	TRBV7-9	.	TRBD2	CASSKTSGVYTGELFF	TGTGCCAGCAGCAAGACTAGCGGGGTTTACACCGGGGAGCTGTTTTTT
TRBJ2-5	TRBV1	.	.	CTSSPTSGRPLSQETQYF	TGCACCAGCAGCCCGACTAGCGGGAGGCCCCTTTCCCAAGAGACCCAGTACTTC
TRBJ2-2	TRBV10-3	.	TRBD1	CAISEFRQGDTGELFF	TGTGCCATCAGTGAGTTCCGACAGGGAGACACCGGGGAGCTGTTTTTT
TRBJ2-1	TRBV29-1	.	.	CSVGTGISSLNEQFF	TGCAGCGTTGGCACAGGCATCTCCTCATTGAATGAGCAGTTCTTC
TRBJ2-3	TRBV19	.	TRBD2	CASSIGLAGGVDTQYF	TGTGCCAGTAGTATCGGCCTAGCGGGAGGGGTGGATACGCAGTATTTT
TRBJ2-7	TRBV5-8	.	.	CASSFTGYEQYF	TGTGCCAGCAGCTTTACAGGCTACGAGCAGTACTTC
TRBJ2-5	TRBV5-4	.	TRBD2	CASSLGTSGSVETQYF	TGTGCCAGCAGCCTTGGGACTAGCGGGAGTGTAGAGACCCAGTACTTC
TRBJ1-2	TRBV9	.	.	CASSIGGRIGYGYTF	TGTGCCAGCAGCATTGGGGGCAGGATAGGTTATGGCTACACCTTC